This is a list of T cell receptor beta chains from one sample in a study of shared clonotypes between healthy human individuals. The assay was immunoSEQ multiplex PCR, and TCRdb's table has in-frame clones only and misses some. This sample yields approximately 2.3 million clones, of which about 92% are seen a single time; 0.35% to 0.45% belongs to the top ten. The material sequenced was naive CD4+ T cells from PBMCs. The source is a man aged 18 to 35 in good health. Some clones in this sample may be carry-over from other donors' samples. CDR3s include the opening cysteine and the closing phenylalanine or tryptophan. Fields, in order: J gene, V gene, D gene, clone size, CDR3 DNA, CDR3 protein. The D gene is left open where the match is weak. A row's size may be missing; if present it is once, few, many or a size class.

J gene: TRBJ2-7; V gene: TRBV9; D gene: TRBD2; clone size: -; CDR3 DNA: TGTGCCAGCAGCGAGGGACTAGCGGGAGGAAAGTACTTC; CDR3 protein: CASSEGLAGGKYF
J gene: TRBJ1-2; V gene: TRBV19; D gene: TRBD1; clone size: once; CDR3 DNA: TGTGCCATGCAGGACAGGAACTATGGCTACACCTTC; CDR3 protein: CAMQDRNYGYTF
J gene: TRBJ1-1; V gene: TRBV19; D gene: TRBD1; clone size: -; CDR3 DNA: TGTGCCAGTAGGATCTCCCGGGACAGGGAAGAGAGAAATACTGAAGCTTTCTTT; CDR3 protein: CASRISRDREERNTEAFF
J gene: TRBJ1-1; V gene: TRBV23-1; D gene: -; clone size: once; CDR3 DNA: TGCGCCAGCGCCGGGGGAGGGTGGACTGAAGCTTTCTTT; CDR3 protein: CASAGGGWTEAFF
J gene: TRBJ1-2; V gene: TRBV18; D gene: -; clone size: once; CDR3 DNA: TGTGCCAGCTCACCACAACAGGGCTATGGCTACACCTTC; CDR3 protein: CASSPQQGYGYTF
J gene: TRBJ1-5; V gene: TRBV18; D gene: -; clone size: -; CDR3 DNA: TGTGCCAGCCCCCTGGTAAACCGAGGGTTCAGCAATCAGCCCCAGCATTTT; CDR3 protein: CASPLVNRGFSNQPQHF
J gene: TRBJ1-3; V gene: TRBV7-2; D gene: -; clone size: -; CDR3 DNA: TGTGCCAGCAGCACAGTAGGGTCTTCTGGAAACACCATATATTTT; CDR3 protein: CASSTVGSSGNTIYF
J gene: TRBJ2-7; V gene: TRBV5-1; D gene: -; clone size: -; CDR3 DNA: TGCGCCAGCAGCCCCCAGGGGGGGGCGAACTACGAGCAGTACTTC; CDR3 protein: CASSPQGGANYEQYF
J gene: TRBJ1-5; V gene: TRBV19; D gene: -; clone size: -; CDR3 DNA: TGTGCCAGTACACGTTCAGGGATGGATCAGCCCCAGCATTTT; CDR3 protein: CASTRSGMDQPQHF
J gene: TRBJ1-2; V gene: TRBV28; D gene: -; clone size: -; CDR3 DNA: TGTGCCAGCACCGGGCCCCCGAGGGAAGGCTACACCTTC; CDR3 protein: CASTGPPREGYTF
J gene: TRBJ1-2; V gene: TRBV29-1; D gene: -; clone size: -; CDR3 DNA: TGCAGCGTTGAACGCGGCCGAGGTGGCTACACCTTC; CDR3 protein: CSVERGRGGYTF
J gene: TRBJ1-1; V gene: TRBV15; D gene: TRBD1; clone size: -; CDR3 DNA: TGTGCCACCAGCAGATGGGGGACAGCGAACACTGAAGCTTTCTTT; CDR3 protein: CATSRWGTANTEAFF
J gene: TRBJ1-1; V gene: TRBV2; D gene: -; clone size: -; CDR3 DNA: TGTGCCAGCAGCCCCTACACAACTGAAGCTTTCTTT; CDR3 protein: CASSPYTTEAFF
J gene: TRBJ2-1; V gene: TRBV11-1; D gene: -; clone size: once; CDR3 DNA: TGTGCCAGCAGCTTAGAGGGAAGCTCCTACAATGAGCAGTTCTTC; CDR3 protein: CASSLEGSSYNEQFF
J gene: TRBJ1-4; V gene: TRBV7-2; D gene: -; clone size: -; CDR3 DNA: TGTGCCAGCAGTGGCCGGGGAGGAGAAAAACTGTTTTTT; CDR3 protein: CASSGRGGEKLFF
J gene: TRBJ1-3; V gene: TRBV19; D gene: TRBD1; clone size: -; CDR3 DNA: TGTGCCAGTAGGCTAACAGGGGCTGGAAACACCATATATTTT; CDR3 protein: CASRLTGAGNTIYF
J gene: TRBJ2-7; V gene: TRBV11-2; D gene: -; clone size: -; CDR3 DNA: TGTGCCAGCAGCTCCTTCCCCTACGAGCAGTACTTC; CDR3 protein: CASSSFPYEQYF
J gene: TRBJ2-7; V gene: TRBV7-9; D gene: -; clone size: -; CDR3 DNA: TGTGCCAGCAGCGCATCCCGAGTTTCCACCGGGCCACACTACGAGCAGTACTTC; CDR3 protein: CASSASRVSTGPHYEQYF
J gene: TRBJ1-5; V gene: TRBV28; D gene: -; clone size: -; CDR3 DNA: TGTGCCAGCAGTTTAGGGTGGTCGGGAAACAATCAGCCCCAGCATTTT; CDR3 protein: CASSLGWSGNNQPQHF
J gene: TRBJ1-5; V gene: TRBV29-1; D gene: -; clone size: -; CDR3 DNA: TGCAGCGTTGAAGGGGCTGGGGGTCAGCCCCAGCATTTT; CDR3 protein: CSVEGAGGQPQHF
J gene: TRBJ1-5; V gene: TRBV28; D gene: -; clone size: -; CDR3 DNA: TGTGCCAGCAGTTCCGCGGGGGAAGGTCAGCCCCAGCATTTT; CDR3 protein: CASSSAGEGQPQHF
J gene: TRBJ1-2; V gene: TRBV5-1; D gene: -; clone size: once; CDR3 DNA: TGCGCCAGCAGCCCTACAGGGTTGGATGGCTACACCTTC; CDR3 protein: CASSPTGLDGYTF